These 3 T cell receptor beta chains were sequenced from one sample in a study of early T cells in non-severe SARS-CoV-2 infection. One entry per CDR3 protein, called by TCRdb with MiXCR from the 5' RACE reads. Here the sample spans about 60,000 distinct CDR3 sequences, 10% to 15% being singletons. The sequencing sample was made of whole blood. The receptor set was obtained from an adult who was a healthcare worker with PCR-confirmed SARS-CoV-2 infection or an uninfected control (not recorded which).

The chain employs TRBV7-2 and TRBJ2-5; D unclear. This CDR3 region has 14 residues. Trimming stripped 3 bases from V and 2 bases from J, with 10 bases between. The germline CDR1 and CDR2 sequences are SGHTA and FQGNSA. Here the CDR3 reads CASSLSGQQETQYF. In nucleotides, the CDR3 is TGTGCCAGCAGCTTGAGTGGGCAACAAGAGACCCAGTACTTC.

On this clonotype: A much larger clone lies a single base off, so this may be a read error. The DNA is omitted, as the CDR3 cannot be located on it reliably, and the CDR3 follows TCRdb's listing. The V and J genes are TRBV9 and TRBJ2-7; the DNA was not used to check the table's D call, TRBD1. Per germline, CDR1 SGDLS and CDR2 YYNGEE. The CDR3 has 15 residues if both end residues are counted. The CDR3 sequence is CASSVGTGSAYEQNF.

This clonotype has only a few counts. The chain uses TRBV7-8 and TRBJ2-7, with D possibly being TRBD2 (5 bases). CDR3 length: 14 amino acids. V lost 1 base to trimming and J lost 6 bases, with 13 bases between them. CDR1 SGHVS and CDR2 FQNEAQ come from the germline V gene. The CDR3 nucleotides read TGTGCCAGCAGCTTAGTCGGTCGGAGGTCCGAGCAGTACTTC. Its protein product is CASSLVGRRSEQYF.